A single sample gave rise to the 32 T cell receptor beta chains below, sequenced in a study of blood T cell repertoires in COVID-19. Clones were sequenced by immunoSEQ multiplex PCR, and TCRdb holds only the in-frame ones, with some missing. The table shows 99,000 or so clones, with about 80% occurring only once. The sequenced material came from peripheral blood. The receptors stem from a woman older than 75 with active or convalescent COVID-19.

This clone was seen once. The chain uses TRBV6-5 and TRBJ1-4, with TRBD1 as a possible D gene (5 bases). Germline assignment: CDR1 MNHEY and CDR2 SVGAGI. This CDR3 contains 13 residues. Trimming removed 8 bases at V and 7 bases at J, with 14 bases between. The CDR3 DNA is TGTGCCAGCCGGGGGGGGGTTCGTGAAAAACTGTTTTTT. Residues: CASRGGVREKLFF.

This chain joins TRBV19 and TRBJ1-2; 8 bases agree with TRBD1. Looked up from germline, CDR1 is LNHDA and CDR2 is SQIVND (reference sequence). With V trimmed by 5 bases and J by 6 bases, 11 bases remained unmatched. The CDR3 totals 15 residues. CDR3 nucleotide sequence: TGTGCCAGTAGTTCATCGGACTACAGGGGGGATGGCTACACCTTC. Protein: CASSSSDYRGDGYTF.

This chain connects TRBV6-2 or TRBV6-3 to TRBJ1-6; 7 nucleotides line up with TRBD1. The germline CDR1 and CDR2 sequences are MNHEY and SVGEGT. The V and J ends lost 2 bases and 9 bases, in that order; junction bases with no gene match: 7. The CDR3 runs to 15 residues. In nucleotides, the CDR3 is TGTGCCAGCAGTTACGGCGCGGGACAGATTTCACCCCTCCACTTT. Its translation is CASSYGAGQISPLHF.

CDR3 protein: CASSLNAAASSTDTQYF. DNA of the CDR3: TGTGCCAGCAGCTTAAACGCGGCAGCCTCTAGCACAGATACGCAGTATTTT. The chain joins TRBV7-8 to TRBJ2-3; no reliable D call. The V end was cut by 2 bases, the J end by 0 bases, with 15 bases between. The germline V gene has CDR1 SGHVS and CDR2 FQNEAQ. This CDR3 is 17 amino acids long.

J is TRBJ2-5 and V is TRBV5-1; 7 nucleotides agree with TRBD2. The ends lost 1 base at V and 4 bases at J; junction bases unmatched: 10. This CDR3 is built from 16 residues. Looked up from germline, CDR1 is SGHRS and CDR2 is YFSETQ. The DNA for the CDR3 is TGCGCCAGCAGCTTGTCTGGCGGGAGTGGGGGAGAGACCCAGTACTTC. This gives the protein CASSLSGGSGGETQYF.

The J gene is TRBJ1-5, the V gene TRBV23-1; D gene ambiguous. TRBV23-1 is placed among ORFs of uncertain function. The V end lost 3 bases, the J end lost 0 bases, and 12 bases lay between the germline ends. There are 16 residues in the CDR3. This CDR3 reads CASSHSLPYSNQPQHF. CDR3 DNA: TGCGCCAGCAGTCACTCTCTCCCTTATAGCAATCAGCCCCAGCATTTT.

V is TRBV5-1 and J is TRBJ1-2, with D unclear. CDR1 is SGHRS, CDR2 YFSETQ, per germline. The CDR3 length is 12 residues. Trimming cost V 4 bases and J 7 bases, with 11 bases left between them. CDR3 in amino acids: CASSPQESGYTF. CDR3 in DNA: TGCGCCAGCAGCCCTCAGGAAAGTGGCTACACCTTC.

The V and J genes are TRBV18 and TRBJ1-5, with a tentative D call TRBD1 (6 bases). The V end was cut by 3 bases, the J end by 5 bases, with 14 bases between. Germline V CDR1 and CDR2: KGHSH, LQKENI. This CDR3 region has 15 residues. The CDR3 sequence is CASSPGSAGDQPQHF. The CDR3 region has the DNA TGTGCCAGCTCACCTGGTAGCGCAGGGGATCAGCCCCAGCATTTT.

The CDR3, as DNA: TGTGCCAGCAGCCTAACAGGGGTGGCACCCCTCCACTTT. This codes for CASSLTGVAPLHF. The chain joins TRBV7-9 to TRBJ1-6; 7 nucleotides agree with TRBD1. Germline V gives CDR1 SEHNR, CDR2 FQNEAQ (reference sequence). After removal of 5 bases from V and 11 bases from J, the junction contained 6 bases not matched to a gene. This CDR3 is built from 13 residues. Filled out from reference TRBV7-9 and TRBJ1-6, the complete variable domain reads DTGVSQNPRHKITKRGQNVTFRCDPISEHNRLYWYRQTLGQGPEFLTYFQNEAQLEKSRLLSDRFSAERPKGSFSTLEIQRTEQGDSAMYLCASSLTGVAPLHFGNGTRLTVT.

The chain employs TRBV4-2 and TRBJ1-4; D remains ambiguous. The germline CDR1 and CDR2 sequences are LGHNA and YNFKEQ. V was trimmed by 0 bases and J by 7 bases, leaving 15 bases between them. The CDR3 length is 16 residues. The CDR3 bases are TGTGCCAGCAGCCAAGATGATTGGGAGGGTACTGAAAAACTGTTTTTT. The encoded protein is CASSQDDWEGTEKLFF.

The V gene is TRBV28, the J gene TRBJ1-3; TRBD1 might be the D (5 bases). The germline V and J ends were trimmed by 3 bases and 4 bases, with 10 bases remaining between them. Germline CDR1 reads MDHEN; CDR2 reads SYDVKM. The CDR3 is 14 residues long. The CDR3 protein is CASSFGGGGNTIYF. CDR3 bases: TGTGCCAGCAGTTTCGGGGGAGGAGGAAACACCATATATTTT.

The chain links TRBV19 to TRBJ1-5; the match to TRBD1 covers 11 bases. CDR1 and CDR2 from the germline V gene are LNHDA and SQIVND (reference sequence). The CDR3 covers 15 residues. Trimming cost V 10 bases and J 4 bases; bases outside gene matches: 9. CDR3 protein: CATNEGQGANQPQHF. As DNA, the CDR3 is TGTGCCACTAATGAAGGACAGGGGGCGAATCAGCCCCAGCATTTT.

This chain links TRBV28 with TRBJ2-5; TRBD1 agrees at 12 bases. Trimming removed 6 bases from V and 1 base from J; junction bases left unmatched: 3. Germline loops: CDR1 MDHEN, CDR2 SYDVKM. The CDR3 loop spans 15 amino acids. The CDR3 nucleotides read TGTGCCAGCAGCCGGGGACAGGGGGCCCAAGAGACCCAGTACTTC. As protein: CASSRGQGAQETQYF.

This clone is classed as medium-sized (0.01 to 0.1%). The chain recombines TRBV7-2 with TRBJ1-5, with D maybe TRBD1 (6 bases). V shed 5 bases and J shed 3 bases, with 11 bases lying between them. The CDR3 is 14 residues long. Germline CDR1 reads SGHTA; CDR2 reads FQGNSA. CDR3 loop: CASSQGPSNQPQHF. CDR3 coding DNA: TGTGCCAGCAGCCAGGGGCCGTCCAATCAGCCCCAGCATTTT.

The rearrangement joins TRBV21-1 to TRBJ2-1; the DNA was not used to check the table's D call, TRBD1. TRBV21-1 corresponds to a pseudogene. The CDR3 totals 16 residues. The CDR3 here is CASSNHYRGSYNEQFF. In DNA, the CDR3 is TGTGCCAGCAGCAATCACTACAGGGGCTCCTACAATGAGCAGTTCTTC.

This clone has at least ten counts. The chain couples TRBV6-5 to TRBJ1-3; no firm D call. The CDR3 contains 14 residues. Trimming shortened V by 6 bases and J by 0 bases, and 9 bases separated the two germline ends. Germline CDR1 MNHEY, CDR2 SVGAGI. CDR3 amino acids: CASSLQFSGNTIYF. The DNA for the CDR3 is TGTGCCAGCAGCTTACAGTTCTCTGGAAACACCATATATTTT.

The V gene is TRBV29-1, the J gene TRBJ1-4; D gene uncertain. Trimming removed 6 bases from V and 5 bases from J, with 16 bases in between. Germline CDR1 and CDR2: SQVTM and ANQGSEA. The CDR3 is 14 amino acids. The CDR3 loop reads CSVKRGSGNEKLFF. The DNA of the CDR3 is TGCAGCGTCAAAAGAGGGAGCGGGAATGAAAAACTGTTTTTT.

This chain uses TRBV30 with TRBJ2-1; 10 bases align to TRBD2. This CDR3 comprises 13 residues. Trimming at V came to 5 bases and at J to 3 bases, leaving 1 base not matched to a gene. CDR1 is GTSNPN, CDR2 SVGIG, per germline (reference sequence). The CDR3 sequence is CAWGLADYNEQFF. CDR3 in DNA: TGTGCCTGGGGACTAGCGGACTACAATGAGCAGTTCTTC.

In DNA form, the CDR3 reads TGCAGTGCTAGTAAACCGGCCGGGGGTAGCAATCAGCCCCAGCATTTT. Protein product: CSASKPAGGSNQPQHF. The gene calls are TRBV20-1 and TRBJ1-5, with D tentatively TRBD1 (5 bases). V was pared by 3 bases and J by 0 bases, with 15 bases between. CDR3 length: 16 amino acids. CDR1 and CDR2 from the germline V gene are DFQATT and SNEGSKA (reference sequence).

The chain employs TRBV28 and TRBJ1-1, with 7 bases identical to TRBD1. The CDR3 runs to 12 residues. Losses at the gene ends were 5 bases for V and 12 bases for J; bases not matched to a gene: 9. CDR1 is MDHEN, CDR2 SYDVKM, per germline. CDR3 sequence reads: CASSKQGRRTFF. CDR3 DNA sequence: TGTGCCAGCAGTAAACAGGGGAGGAGAACTTTCTTT. Full variable domain (rest looked up from reference TRBV28 and TRBJ1-1): DVKVTQSSRYLVKRTGEKVFLECVQDMDHENMFWYRQDPGLGLRLIYFSYDVKMKEKGDIPEGYSVSREKKERFSLILESASTNQTSMYLCASSKQGRRTFFGQGTRLTVV.

This chain connects TRBV5-1 to TRBJ1-2; TRBD1 matches 8 bases. In germline, CDR1 is SGHRS, CDR2 YFSETQ. Unmatched junction bases numbered 2, after V lost 4 bases and J lost 6 bases. CDR3 length equals 12 residues. The CDR3 protein is CASSPGQDGYTF. The CDR3 DNA sequence: TGCGCCAGCAGCCCGGGACAGGATGGCTACACCTTC.

This clone was observed a handful of times. The chain uses TRBV11-3 and TRBJ1-1; 8 nucleotides align to TRBD1. V was pared by 3 bases and J by 5 bases, with 2 bases of the junction left unmatched. The CDR3 sequence is 13 residues long. Germline loops: CDR1 SGHNT, CDR2 YENEEA. CDR3 DNA sequence: TGTGCCAGCAGCTTGGACAGGGCTACTGAAGCTTTCTTT. Translating it yields CASSLDRATEAFF.

The V and J genes are TRBV2 and TRBJ1-5; D not certain. The V and J ends lost 1 base and 7 bases respectively, with 11 bases between them. The length of the CDR3 is 14 residues. Germline CDR1 and CDR2: SNHLY and FYNNEI. This CDR3 is CASSEGQAIQPQHF. In DNA form, the CDR3 reads TGTGCCAGCAGTGAAGGTCAGGCTATACAGCCCCAGCATTTT. The whole variable domain, filled in from reference TRBV2 and TRBJ1-5, reads EPEVTQTPSHQVTQMGQEVILRCVPISNHLYFYWYRQILGQKVEFLVSFYNNEISEKSEIFDDQFSVERPDGSNFTLKIRSTKLEDSAMYFCASSEGQAIQPQHFGDGTRLSIL.

The rearrangement links TRBV4-1 to TRBJ2-7; a weak D match, TRBD1 (6 bases). The V end lost 4 bases, the J end lost 0 bases, and 10 bases lay between the germline ends. Germline loops: CDR1 MGHRA, CDR2 YSYEKL. The CDR3 loop spans 14 amino acids. CDR3 nucleotides: TGCGCCAGCAGCCGGACGGACAGCTCCTACGAGCAGTACTTC. Translating gives CASSRTDSSYEQYF.

This CDR3 reads CAWGLPGRGGGEQYF. The CDR3 bases are TGTGCCTGGGGGCTCCCGGGAAGGGGAGGTGGCGAGCAGTACTTC. The genes are TRBV30 and TRBJ2-7; possible D gene TRBD2, 6 bases. V dropped 5 bases and J dropped 6 bases, with 23 bases sitting between them. The CDR3 has 15 amino acids. CDR1 GTSNPN and CDR2 SVGIG come from the germline V gene (reference sequence). The variable domain in full, completed from reference TRBV30 and TRBJ2-7, reads SQTIHQWPATLVQPVGSPLSLECTVEGTSNPNLYWYRQAAGRGLQLLFYSVGIGQISSEVPQNLSASRPQDRQFILSSKKLLLSDSGFYLCAWGLPGRGGGEQYFGPGTRLTVT.

V gene TRBV28 combines with J gene TRBJ1-2; D gene uncertain. Germline V gives CDR1 MDHEN, CDR2 SYDVKM. The CDR3 loop spans 14 amino acids. Deletions cut 4 bases from V and 2 bases from J, with 11 bases between. In nucleotides, the CDR3 is TGTGCCAGCAGTTCGGGTATGCTAAACTATGGCTACACCTTC. Its translation: CASSSGMLNYGYTF.

This rearrangement joins TRBV28 to TRBJ2-3, with D maybe TRBD1 (7 bases). Trimming left V 6 bases short and J 0 bases short, with 10 bases between. The germline gives CDR1 MDHEN, CDR2 SYDVKM. The CDR3 contains 14 residues. CDR3 in DNA: TGTGCCAGCAGCCAGGGGGGTAGCACAGATACGCAGTATTTT. It translates to CASSQGGSTDTQYF.

The chain joins TRBV19 to TRBJ2-3, with 10 positions matching TRBD2. The ends lost 6 bases at V and 9 bases at J; junction bases unmatched: 3. This CDR3 spans 12 amino acids. Germline V gene data show CDR1 as LNHDA and CDR2 as SQIVND (reference sequence). The CDR3 reads CASSPTSGTQYF. CDR3 bases: TGTGCCAGTAGCCCGACTAGCGGGACGCAGTATTTT.

The chain joins TRBV5-1 to TRBJ1-3, with 8 bases identical to TRBD1. Germline loops: CDR1 SGHRS, CDR2 YFSETQ. CDR3 length: 15 amino acids. V shed 3 bases, J shed 0 bases, and the junction held 2 bases outside the gene matches. Here the CDR3 reads CASSWGQDSGNTIYF. CDR3 sequence (DNA): TGCGCCAGCAGCTGGGGACAGGACTCTGGAAACACCATATATTTT.

The chain combines TRBV3-1 (or the pseudogene TRBV3-2) with TRBJ2-3, with D possibly being TRBD2 (5 bases). This CDR3 contains 17 residues. Between the trimmed V and J ends, which lost 2 bases and 6 bases, there was a span of 21 bases. CDR1 and CDR2 (germline): LGHDT, YNNKEL (reference sequence). The CDR3 sequence is CASSQSRGSGTGDTQYF. DNA of the CDR3: TGTGCCAGCAGCCAATCCCGAGGGTCCGGTACCGGTGATACGCAGTATTTT.

The sample holds one count of this clone. This chain joins TRBV18 and TRBJ1-5; 9 nucleotides line up with TRBD1. V trimming: 1 base; J trimming: 7 bases; junction bases outside the gene matches: 11. This CDR3 is built from 17 residues. Germline assignment: CDR1 KGHSH and CDR2 LQKENI. The chain's CDR3 is CASSPRLLGQGGQPQHF. CDR3 bases: TGTGCCAGCTCACCACGGTTGCTGGGACAGGGCGGCCAGCCCCAGCATTTT.

Only one count was recorded for this clone. The chain employs TRBV6-6 and TRBJ1-6; 9 bases match TRBD1. The trim removed 5 bases at V and 7 bases at J, leaving 6 bases unmatched. Germline V gene lookup returns CDR1 MNHNY and CDR2 SVGAGI (reference sequence). The CDR3 length is 15 residues. DNA for the CDR3: TGTGCCAGCAGTCCCAACAGGGGGCAAAATTCACCCCTCCACTTT. Translation: CASSPNRGQNSPLHF.